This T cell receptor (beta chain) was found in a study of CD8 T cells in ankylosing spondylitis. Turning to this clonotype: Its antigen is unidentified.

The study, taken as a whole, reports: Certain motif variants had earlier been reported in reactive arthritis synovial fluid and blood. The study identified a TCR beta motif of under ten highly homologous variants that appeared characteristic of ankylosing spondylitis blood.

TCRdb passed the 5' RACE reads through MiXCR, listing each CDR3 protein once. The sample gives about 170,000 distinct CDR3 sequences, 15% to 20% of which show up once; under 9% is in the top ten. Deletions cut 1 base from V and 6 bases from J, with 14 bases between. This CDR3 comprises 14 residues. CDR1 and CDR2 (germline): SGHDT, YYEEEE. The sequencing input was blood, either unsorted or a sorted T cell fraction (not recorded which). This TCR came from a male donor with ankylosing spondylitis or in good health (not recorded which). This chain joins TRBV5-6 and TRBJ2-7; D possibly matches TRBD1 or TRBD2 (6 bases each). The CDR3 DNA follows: TGTGCCAGCAGCTTGCTACTCGGAGGGGGCGAGCAGTACTTC. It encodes CASSLLLGGGEQYF.